This T cell receptor (beta chain) was obtained from a study of tumor-infiltrating lymphocytes in primary liver carcinoma. Study overall: Patients underwent surgical resection for primary liver carcinoma. Staging placed the tumors at T1-T3 N0M0, and they measured 4.2 to 10 cm across. General study findings and limits: Among the pair types, tumor region pairs showed more overlap than tumor-adjacent and tumor-blood pairs.

In germline, CDR1 is SQVTM, CDR2 ANQGSEA. There are 13 residues in the CDR3. V gave up 4 bases and J gave up 5 bases, with 15 bases separating them. From approximately 0.5 ug of total RNA, TCR beta-specific cDNA was reverse-transcribed using a constant-region primer. Modified slightly, ARM-PCR produced TCR beta libraries over three nested multiplex PCR rounds. TRBV1-TRBV30 forward and Cbeta reverse primers drove the first two approximately 10-cycle rounds. TCRdb fed the multiplex PCR reads into MiXCR, producing one record per CDR3 protein. The sample has approximately 320,000 distinct CDR3 sequences, about 50% seen once. Both blood RNA, taken from unsorted whole blood, and germline DNA were extracted. Surgery was preceded by the collection of roughly 3.7 milliliters of peripheral blood. Regarding this clonotype: The antigen is undetermined. A clone one base away is much larger, so this may be a read error.

The clonotype was recovered from a woman in her 30s with primary liver carcinoma and hepatitis B virus infection. The rearrangement links TRBV29-1 to TRBJ2-7; no clear D. The sequenced sample consisted of peripheral blood. DNA of the CDR3: TGCAGCGTTGTAACTAACGGTGGGGACGAGCAGTACTTC. It is translated as CSVVTNGGDEQYF.